The 9 T cell receptor beta chains given below trace back to one sample, sequenced in a study of identical twins. One entry per CDR3 protein, called by TCRdb with MiXCR from the 5' RACE reads. The table lists under 250,000 distinct CDR3 sequences, 7.5% of them singletons. These data also featured in a second study, about yellow fever vaccine responses in identical twins.

The sample consisted of memory (CD45RO+) T cells sorted from blood. The receptors shown here come from a woman between 18 and 30 years old in good health.

This clonotype was counted ten times or more. CDR3 sequence: CASSPGLGLGNTEAFF. The CDR3 bases are TGCGCCAGCAGCCCCGGCCTAGGTCTAGGGAACACTGAAGCTTTCTTT. The chain combines TRBV4-1 with TRBJ1-1, with unresolved D. CDR3 length: 16 residues. CDR1 and CDR2 (germline): MGHRA, YSYEKL. The germline V and J ends were trimmed by 4 bases and 1 base, with 16 bases remaining between them.

This clonotype has a count of ten or more. The chain recombines TRBV6-5 with TRBJ2-7; D might be TRBD1 or TRBD2, each matching 5 bases. The germline CDR1 and CDR2 sequences are MNHEY and SVGAGI. CDR3 length: 12 residues. V gave up 4 bases and J gave up 6 bases, with 10 bases separating them. CDR3 DNA sequence: TGTGCCAGCAGTTTTAGAGGGGCCGAGCAGTACTTC. Encoded protein: CASSFRGAEQYF.

The rearrangement links TRBV6-2 or TRBV6-3 to TRBJ2-6; 9 nucleotides line up with TRBD1. The CDR3 consists of 16 residues. The V and J ends lost 5 bases and 3 bases, in that order; junction bases with no gene match: 5. CDR1 MNHEY and CDR2 SVGEGT come from the germline V gene. In nucleotides, the CDR3 is TGTGCCAGCAGTCTACAGGGGGCAGATGGGGCCAACGTCCTGACTTTC. It translates to CASSLQGADGANVLTF.

This clonotype was recorded many times. This chain connects TRBV29-1 to TRBJ2-1; 10 nucleotides match TRBD2. V shed 2 bases, J shed 0 bases, and the junction held 7 bases outside the gene matches. This CDR3 region has 17 residues. Germline CDR1 and CDR2: SQVTM and ANQGSEA. The CDR3 coding sequence is TGCAGCGTTGAAAAACTAGCGGGAACCATCTCCTACAATGAGCAGTTCTTC. Its protein is CSVEKLAGTISYNEQFF.

This clonotype has a count of ten or more. The CDR3 nucleotides are TGTGCCAGCAGCTTCCCGGGGACCGGGGAGCTGTTTTTT. Translation gives CASSFPGTGELFF. The V and J genes are TRBV7-6 and TRBJ2-2; D perhaps matches TRBD2 (5 bases). Germline-derived CDR1 and CDR2 are SGHVS and FNYEAQ. The CDR3 runs to 13 residues. Between the trimmed V and J ends, which lost 3 bases and 5 bases, there was a span of 7 bases.

The genes are TRBV19 and TRBJ2-1; 9 positions agree with TRBD1. This CDR3 region has 15 residues. J lost 0 bases, V lost 3 bases, and 0 bases had no gene match. Germline V gives CDR1 LNHDA, CDR2 SQIVND (reference sequence). CDR3 residues: CASSMDRGSYNEQFF. In DNA form, the CDR3 reads TGTGCCAGTAGTATGGACAGGGGCTCCTACAATGAGCAGTTCTTC. The complete variable domain, with remaining parts taken from reference TRBV19 and TRBJ2-1, reads DGGITQSPKYLFRKEGQNVTLSCEQNLNHDAMYWYRQDPGQGLRLIYYSQIVNDFQKGDIAEGYSVSREKKESFPLTVTSAQKNPTAFYLCASSMDRGSYNEQFFGPGTRLTVL.

V is TRBV19 and J is TRBJ1-2; D is possibly TRBD1 (5 bases). Per the germline V gene, CDR1 is LNHDA and CDR2 is SQIVND (reference sequence). The CDR3 loop spans 15 amino acids. V shed 5 bases and J shed 6 bases, with 19 bases lying between them. CDR3 nucleotides: TGTGCCAGTAGTGCCCGACAGCGAGTTGTGGATGGCTACACCTTC. It specifies CASSARQRVVDGYTF.

This clonotype was found a few times. Relative to the germline gene, one junction end is altered; a read error may explain this. The V gene is TRBV5-6, the J gene TRBJ2-1; tentatively, D is TRBD1 (5 bases). Per the germline V gene, CDR1 is SGHDT and CDR2 is YYEEEE. The CDR3 totals 11 residues. The DNA for the CDR3 is TGTGCCAGCAGCTTGGTACAGGAAAGGGCCTTC. It is translated as CASSLVQERAF.

This chain connects TRBV24-1 to TRBJ2-5; TRBD1 aligns across 8 bases. V shed 4 bases, J shed 1 base, and the junction held 4 bases outside the gene matches. CDR3 length: 15 residues. Germline CDR1 reads KGHDR; CDR2 reads SFDVKD. CDR3 nucleotides: TGTGCCACCAGTGAATCAGGACAGGGCCAAGAGACCCAGTACTTC. It yields the protein CATSESGQGQETQYF.